These T cell receptor beta chains were read from a single sample in a study of blood T cells in healthy people across ages. TCRdb reanalysed the 5' RACE reads using MiXCR and keeps one entry per CDR3 protein. Here the sample spans about 1.5 million distinct CDR3 sequences, less than 45% being singletons. Sequencing input: blood. The receptor source for this set is a young woman in good health. Both conserved end residues are part of each CDR3. The D gene is left open where the match is weak. For some rows the clone size is stated as once, few or many, or as a class when expanded; others skip it.

>TRBV10-3|.|.|TRBJ2-1
CAISVGSSYNEQFF
TGTGCCATCAGTGTAGGAAGCTCCTACAATGAGCAGTTCTTC
>TRBV7-2|.|.|TRBJ2-4
CVSSLPRVTGLAKNIQYF
TGTGTCAGCAGCTTACCCAGGGTAACGGGGCTAGCCAAAAACATTCAGTACTTC
>TRBV27|.|.|TRBJ2-5
CASSFQGNQETQYF
TGTGCCAGCAGTTTCCAGGGAAACCAAGAGACCCAGTACTTC
>TRBV29-1|.|.|TRBJ2-3
CSVEDTGSSTDTQYF
TGCAGCGTTGAAGACACAGGGAGCTCCACAGATACGCAGTATTTT
>TRBV15|many|.|TRBJ1-5
CATSRDHQPQHF
TGTGCCACCAGCAGAGATCATCAGCCCCAGCATTTT
>TRBV6-5|few|TRBD1|TRBJ1-2
CASSYSSWDRGRFGYTF
TGTGCCAGCAGTTACTCTTCCTGGGACAGGGGGCGGTTTGGCTACACCTTC
>TRBV29-1|few|.|TRBJ2-5
CSVEDKAGGETQYF
TGCAGCGTTGAAGATAAGGCAGGTGGGGAGACCCAGTACTTC
>TRBV5-1|.|.|TRBJ2-1
CASKQGESYNEQFF
TGCGCCAGCAAACAGGGCGAGTCCTACAATGAGCAGTTCTTC
>TRBV4-1|.|.|TRBJ1-1
CASSQKVGTDTEAFF
TGCGCCAGCAGCCAAAAGGTTGGCACTGACACTGAAGCTTTCTTT
>TRBV20-1|.|.|TRBJ2-3
CSARDGSGTDTQYF
TGCAGTGCTAGAGATGGGAGCGGCACAGATACGCAGTATTTT
>TRBV7-2|.|.|TRBJ1-5
CASSSVAQPDQPQHF
TGTGCCAGCAGCTCAGTTGCCCAACCCGATCAGCCCCAGCATTTT
>TRBV2|.|.|TRBJ2-7
CASSTDDSYEQYF
TGTGCCAGCAGTACTGACGATTCCTACGAGCAGTACTTC
>TRBV5-1|.|.|TRBJ2-3
CASEGLSSDTQYF
TGCGCCAGCGAGGGACTTAGTTCAGATACGCAGTATTTT
>TRBV28|.|.|TRBJ2-7
CASSSWGRNYNEQYF
TGTGCCAGCAGTTCTTGGGGGAGAAATTACAATGAGCAGTACTTC
>TRBV6-5|.|TRBD1|TRBJ2-3
CASSQRTGGVTDTQYF
TGTGCCAGCAGTCAGCGGACAGGGGGCGTCACAGATACGCAGTATTTT
>TRBV5-5|.|.|TRBJ2-5
CASSKPTSQETQYF
TGTGCCAGCAGCAAACCTACCTCACAAGAGACCCAGTACTTC
>TRBV2|few|.|TRBJ2-5
CASLGGDEQYF
TGTGCCAGCCTGGGGGGCGATGAGCAGTACTTC
>TRBV29-1|few|.|TRBJ1-2
CSVRLGFGYTF
TGCAGCGTTCGCCTAGGTTTCGGCTACACCTTC